This entry describes one TCR beta chain. The assay was immunoSEQ multiplex PCR, and TCRdb's table has in-frame clones only and misses some. The sample has 50,000 or so clones, around 87% seen once. CDR1 and CDR2 from the germline V gene are SGHNT and YYREEE (reference sequence). The CDR3 consists of 14 residues. Trimming stripped 4 bases from V and 4 bases from J, with 14 bases between. The data stem from a study of PD-L1 blockade in urothelial cancer. Documented time point: peripheral blood 6 weeks after treatment start. The chain couples TRBV5-4 to TRBJ2-5; D is undetermined. The source of this sequence is a man aged 55 to 69 with urothelial cancer. This specimen consisted of PBMCs, obtained around atezolizumab (anti-PD-L1) treatment. The CDR3 nucleotides read TGTGCCAGCAGCCGTCGTTCAAGCGTAGAGACCCAGTACTTC. This translates into CASSRRSSVETQYF. The entire variable domain, with the rest obtained from reference TRBV5-4 and TRBJ2-5, is as follows: ETGVTQSPTHLIKTRGQQVTLRCSSQSGHNTVSWYQQALGQGPQFIFQYYREEENGRGNFPPRFSGLQFPNYSSELNVNALELDDSALYLCASSRRSSVETQYFGPGTRLLVL.